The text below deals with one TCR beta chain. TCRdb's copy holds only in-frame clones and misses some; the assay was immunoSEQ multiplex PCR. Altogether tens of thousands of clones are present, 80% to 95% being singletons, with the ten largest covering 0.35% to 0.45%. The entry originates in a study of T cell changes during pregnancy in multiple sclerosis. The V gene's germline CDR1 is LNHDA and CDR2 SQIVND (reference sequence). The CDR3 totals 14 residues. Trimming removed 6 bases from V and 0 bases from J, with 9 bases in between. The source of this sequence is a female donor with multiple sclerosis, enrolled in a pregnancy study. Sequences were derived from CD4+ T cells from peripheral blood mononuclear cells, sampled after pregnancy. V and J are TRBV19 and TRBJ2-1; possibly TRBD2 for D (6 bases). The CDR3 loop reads CASREGGSYNEQFF. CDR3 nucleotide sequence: TGTGCCAGTAGAGAGGGAGGCTCCTACAATGAGCAGTTCTTC.